Following are 5 T cell receptor beta chains from one sample sequenced in a study of identical twins. TCRdb independently ran MiXCR on the 5' RACE reads; one entry per CDR3 protein. Of 100,000 or so distinct CDR3 sequences listed, 5.9% were seen once; the top ten hold roughly 12%. The sequenced sample was memory T cells sorted from blood. Receptor source: a woman in her forties or fifties in good health.

This clonotype was seen ten or more times. The V call is TRBV5-1, the J call TRBJ1-1; D unclear. Trimming removed 1 base at V and 1 base at J, with 5 bases between. This CDR3 has 13 residues. Germline V CDR1 and CDR2: SGHRS, YFSETQ. This chain's CDR3 is CASSLNENTEAFF. The DNA for the CDR3 is TGCGCCAGCAGCTTGAATGAGAACACTGAAGCTTTCTTT.

The rearrangement joins TRBV5-1 to TRBJ1-1, with 8 bases matching TRBD1. The germline V gene encodes CDR1 SGHRS and CDR2 YFSETQ. The J segment lost 0 bases and the V segment lost 7 bases, leaving 5 bases of the junction unmatched. This CDR3 is 14 amino acids long. For the CDR3, the DNA is TGCGCCAGCCGGACAGGGCACATGAACACTGAAGCTTTCTTT. Translating gives CASRTGHMNTEAFF.

This clonotype was counted between two and nine times. The V and J genes are TRBV7-4 and TRBJ2-1; the match to TRBD2 covers 8 bases. CDR3 size: 15 residues. Looked up from germline, CDR1 is SGHVT and CDR2 is SQSDAQ. J was trimmed by 3 bases and V by 2 bases; bases with no gene match: 3. The CDR3 here is CASSLSGRVYNEQFF. The CDR3 nucleotides are TGTGCCAGCAGCTTAAGCGGGAGAGTCTACAATGAGCAGTTCTTC.

The table lists this clonotype with many counts. The chain uses TRBV30 and TRBJ2-2; 11 positions match TRBD1. CDR3 length equals 15 residues. Per germline, CDR1 GTSNPN and CDR2 SVGIG (reference sequence). V was clipped by 2 bases and J by 5 bases; unmatched bases: 4. The chain's CDR3 is CAWSQGTGGTGELFF. The CDR3 DNA reads as TGTGCCTGGAGTCAAGGGACAGGGGGGACCGGGGAGCTGTTTTTT.

In this sample, this clonotype turned up many times. The J gene is TRBJ1-1, the V gene TRBV6-2 or TRBV6-3; the match to TRBD1 covers 9 bases. Trimming removed 6 bases from V and 4 bases from J; junction bases left unmatched: 6. Germline V gene data show CDR1 as MNHEY and CDR2 as SVGEGT. This CDR3 has 14 amino acids. CDR3 DNA sequence: TGTGCCAGCAGGCCTACAGGGGGCGGCACTGAAGCTTTCTTT. This translates into CASRPTGGGTEAFF.